This is a list of T cell receptor beta chains from one sample in a study of blood T cell repertoires in COVID-19. Profiled with immunoSEQ multiplex PCR; TCRdb holds only in-frame clones, not every one. This table has about 100,000 clones, roughly 85% appearing once. The sequencing sample was made of peripheral blood. The receptors were gathered from a human donor in a cohort sampled during active COVID-19. CDR3s include the opening cysteine and the closing phenylalanine or tryptophan. The D gene is left open where the match is weak. Only some rows state a clone size, as once, few, many or a class for expanded clones.

DNA | CDR3 | D | J | size | V
TGCGCCAGCAGCTGGGGGACAGGGCCCTACGAGCAGTACTTC | CASSWGTGPYEQYF | TRBD1 | TRBJ2-7 | NA | TRBV5-1
TGTGCCAGCAGCCCCCAGGGGACAGGGAGGGTCACTGAAGCTTTCTTT | CASSPQGTGRVTEAFF | TRBD1 | TRBJ1-1 | NA | TRBV7-2
TGTGCCAGCATGATTAGCCAGAACACTGAAGCTTTCTTT | CASMISQNTEAFF | NA | TRBJ1-1 | NA | TRBV6-5
TGTGCCAGCAGCTTCCCCCAGGGGAGGGTGACCCAGTACTTC | CASSFPQGRVTQYF | NA | TRBJ2-5 | NA | TRBV7-9
TGTGCCAGCAGCCCCGAGGCGCCCTATGGCTACACCTTC | CASSPEAPYGYTF | NA | TRBJ1-2 | once | TRBV7-8
TGTGCCAGCTCACCAGACAGGGGTGTCTACGAGCAGTACTTC | CASSPDRGVYEQYF | TRBD1 | TRBJ2-7 | NA | TRBV18
TGTGCCAGCAGTCCTAACACCGGGGAGCTGTTTTTT | CASSPNTGELFF | NA | TRBJ2-2 | NA | TRBV12-3/TRBV12-4
TGTGCCAGCAGTGCAGGGACACCAGATACGCAGTATTTT | CASSAGTPDTQYF | NA | TRBJ2-3 | NA | TRBV2
TGTGCCAGCAACCCGACTAGCGGGACTTACAATGAGCAGTTCTTC | CASNPTSGTYNEQFF | TRBD2 | TRBJ2-1 | NA | TRBV7-2
TGTGCCAGTAGCCTCAATCCCTACGAGCAGTACTTC | CASSLNPYEQYF | NA | TRBJ2-7 | NA | TRBV6-2/TRBV6-3
TGTGCCAGCAGTTACGTTGCGGGGGGGAACGAGCAGTTCTTC | CASSYVAGGNEQFF | TRBD2 | TRBJ2-1 | NA | TRBV6-5
TGTGCCAGCAGTTACTCCCTGGGAGGAGGGGAGACCCAGTACTTC | CASSYSLGGGETQYF | NA | TRBJ2-5 | once | TRBV6-2/TRBV6-3
TGTGCCAGCAGAGCCCCGCCCGGGACAGGGACCGGGGAGCTGTTTTTT | CASRAPPGTGTGELFF | TRBD1 | TRBJ2-2 | NA | TRBV5-4
TGTGCCTGGAGTTCTCGCGGGATGCTTAATGAAAAACTGTTTTTT | CAWSSRGMLNEKLFF | NA | TRBJ1-4 | NA | TRBV30
TGCGCCAGCAGCTTGGGGGCAAATACAGATACGCAGTATTTT | CASSLGANTDTQYF | NA | TRBJ2-3 | NA | TRBV5-1
TGTGCCAGCAGCTTGGGTTTAGGAGGTAATGAAAAACTGTTTTTT | CASSLGLGGNEKLFF | NA | TRBJ1-4 | NA | TRBV5-4
TGTGCCAGCAGCCTAAGGAGGGCCACGGGGCTTTCCGGGGAGCTGTTTTTT | CASSLRRATGLSGELFF | NA | TRBJ2-2 | NA | TRBV28
TGTGCCAGTACTCGGGACACCGGACGAGGAGATACGCAGTATTTT | CASTRDTGRGDTQYF | NA | TRBJ2-3 | NA | TRBV19
TGTGCCAGCAGGACCGGGACAGAATCATTTAGCGTTAATGAAAAACTGTTTTTT | CASRTGTESFSVNEKLFF | TRBD1 | TRBJ1-4 | NA | TRBV2
TGTGCCAGCAGCCCAGAACGGGACAGGGTTCGATCCTTT | CASSPERDRVRSF | TRBD1 | TRBJ1-1 | NA | TRBV2
TGCGCCAGCAGGGAGACAGGGGGATCAGAGACCCAGTACTTC | CASRETGGSETQYF | TRBD1 | TRBJ2-5 | NA | TRBV5-1
TGTGCCAGCAGCTTATTAGGGGGCTCGAACACCGGGGAGCTGTTTTTT | CASSLLGGSNTGELFF | TRBD1 | TRBJ2-2 | NA | TRBV11-3
TGTGCCAGCAGCTTGCTAGCGAGACCCTACGAGCAGTACTTC | CASSLLARPYEQYF | NA | TRBJ2-7 | NA | TRBV5-4
TGTGCCAGCAGCCTCCGGGGAGCCTGGGAAGATACGCAGTATTTT | CASSLRGAWEDTQYF | NA | TRBJ2-3 | NA | TRBV3-1/TRBV3-2
TGTGCCAGCAGCTCTAGCGGGAGTACAGATACGCAGTATTTT | CASSSSGSTDTQYF | TRBD2 | TRBJ2-3 | NA | TRBV7-9
TGCAGCGGGAGGGCAGTCACCGGGGAGCTGTTTTTT | CSGRAVTGELFF | NA | TRBJ2-2 | once | TRBV29-1
TGTGCCAGCAGTTTGGCCCGGGGGCTGACAGGGTCCCGAGGGAAACTGTTTTTT | CASSLARGLTGSRGKLFF | TRBD1 | TRBJ1-4 | NA | TRBV28
TGTGCCAGCAGTGTAGTGACAGGGCTTTATGGCTACACCTTC | CASSVVTGLYGYTF | TRBD1 | TRBJ1-2 | NA | TRBV2
TGCGCCAGCAGTCGGACGACAGGGGGGACCTACGAGCAGTACTTC | CASSRTTGGTYEQYF | TRBD1 | TRBJ2-7 | NA | TRBV5-1
TGTGCCAGCAGTACGCCCCTGAGGGAGACCCAGTACTTC | CASSTPLRETQYF | NA | TRBJ2-5 | NA | TRBV6-5
TGTGCCAGCACCCCACCGGGACTGGGAGAGACCCAGTACTTC | CASTPPGLGETQYF | NA | TRBJ2-5 | once | TRBV6-5
TGTGCCAGCAGTTGGCAGGGGCAGGTCGATGGCTACACCTTC | CASSWQGQVDGYTF | NA | TRBJ1-2 | NA | TRBV27
TGTGCCAGCAGCCAAGCCGCCGGGGCGGGAGATAGACACGAGCAGTACTTC | CASSQAAGAGDRHEQYF | TRBD2 | TRBJ2-7 | NA | TRBV4-2
TGTGCCAGCAGCCCAAAGGGGGTCTACGAGCAGTACTTC | CASSPKGVYEQYF | NA | TRBJ2-7 | NA | TRBV3-1/TRBV3-2
TGCGCCAGCAGCTTGACGGGGGGAAACACTGAAGCTTTCTTT | CASSLTGGNTEAFF | NA | TRBJ1-1 | once | TRBV5-1
TGTGCCAGCAGTTTCAGGGCGAATAATTCACCCCTCCACTTT | CASSFRANNSPLHF | NA | TRBJ1-6 | NA | TRBV7-2
TGTGCCAGCAGCCCTCGATTCGGGACTTTATACACCGGGGAGCTGTTTTTT | CASSPRFGTLYTGELFF | NA | TRBJ2-2 | once | TRBV13
TGTGCCAGCAGCTTGGGATCGACTAGCGGGAGTGTTGAGCAGTTCTTC | CASSLGSTSGSVEQFF | TRBD2 | TRBJ2-1 | NA | TRBV5-4
TGTGCCAGCAGTGAGGGACAGGGTATCTATGGCTACACCTTC | CASSEGQGIYGYTF | TRBD1 | TRBJ1-2 | NA | TRBV6-1
TGTGCCAGCGCGGTCAGAATGAACACTGAAGCTTTCTTT | CASAVRMNTEAFF | NA | TRBJ1-1 | NA | TRBV2